This T cell receptor beta chain stems from a study of shared clonotypes between healthy human individuals. Study-wide results and limits: Clonotype sharing across several donors was observed for around 5% of naive CD4 clonotypes. Sampling used blood alone; tissue repertoires probably differ.

CD45RO-negative CD8 cells positively selected for CCR7 made up the naive population, which excluded terminally differentiated effector memory CD45RA+ cells. The donor population consisted of healthy HIV-negative adults with no recent acute infections or vaccinations. In the case of this clone: Antigen: not known.

Method: immunoSEQ multiplex PCR; TCRdb's copy keeps in-frame clones and lacks some. The table includes about 2.1 million clones, just over 90% detected once. Sequenced sample: naive CD8+ T cells from PBMCs. This clonotype was sampled from a man between 18 and 35 years old in good health. Some clones in this sample may be carry-over from other donors' samples.

The CDR3 is CASSLTSGRAPYNEQFF. The CDR3 nucleotides are TGTGCCAGCAGTTTGACTAGCGGGAGGGCCCCCTACAATGAGCAGTTCTTC. V and J are TRBV28 and TRBJ2-1, with TRBD2 matching over 14 bases. CDR3 size: 17 residues. Germline V gene data show CDR1 as MDHEN and CDR2 as SYDVKM. The V segment lost 3 bases and the J segment 2 bases; nucleotides outside the gene matches: 3.